The rows below give T cell receptor beta chains drawn from one sample of a study of shared clonotypes between healthy human individuals. Repertoires were generated with immunoSEQ multiplex PCR, while TCRdb's copy carries only in-frame clones and drops some. The repertoire consists of around 1,900,000 clones, with 93% occurring once and the leading ten covering over 1.5%. The specimen was naive CD8+ T cells from PBMCs. Source of these receptors: a man between 18 and 29 years old in good health. Some clones in this sample may be carry-over from other donors' samples. The CDR3 runs from the conserved cysteine through the conserved F or W. A D gene is named only where the DNA matches it firmly. Not every row has a clone size; where given, it reads once, few, many or a size class.

V gene: TRBV6-5; J gene: TRBJ1-1; clone size: .; D gene: .; CDR3 protein: CASSYSPGANTEAFF; CDR3 DNA: TGTGCCAGCAGTTACTCTCCAGGGGCAAACACTGAAGCTTTCTTT
V gene: TRBV5-8; J gene: TRBJ2-7; clone size: once; D gene: TRBD1; CDR3 protein: CASRRDRGDEQYF; CDR3 DNA: TGTGCCAGCCGCCGGGACAGGGGCGACGAGCAGTACTTC
V gene: TRBV4-2; J gene: TRBJ2-7; clone size: .; D gene: .; CDR3 protein: CASSQEPVLSSNYEQYF; CDR3 DNA: TGTGCCAGCAGCCAAGAACCGGTTTTGAGCAGCAACTACGAGCAGTACTTC
V gene: TRBV18; J gene: TRBJ2-2; clone size: .; D gene: .; CDR3 protein: CASSPSRVRTGELFF; CDR3 DNA: TGTGCCAGCTCACCGAGCAGGGTTCGAACCGGGGAGCTGTTTTTT
V gene: TRBV25-1; J gene: TRBJ2-7; clone size: .; D gene: .; CDR3 protein: CASSQGQKRNYEQYF; CDR3 DNA: TGTGCCAGCAGTCAGGGCCAGAAACGAAACTACGAGCAGTACTTC
V gene: TRBV29-1; J gene: TRBJ2-7; clone size: .; D gene: .; CDR3 protein: CSVEVGPYEQYF; CDR3 DNA: TGCAGCGTTGAAGTGGGCCCATACGAGCAGTACTTC
V gene: TRBV27; J gene: TRBJ1-2; clone size: .; D gene: .; CDR3 protein: CASSFSPPNYGYTF; CDR3 DNA: TGTGCCAGCAGTTTTTCTCCCCCTAACTATGGCTACACCTTC
V gene: TRBV5-6; J gene: TRBJ1-1; clone size: .; D gene: .; CDR3 protein: CASSLEFPRGAEAFF; CDR3 DNA: TGTGCCAGCAGCTTGGAATTTCCCCGCGGCGCTGAAGCTTTCTTT
V gene: TRBV7-3; J gene: TRBJ2-1; clone size: .; D gene: TRBD2; CDR3 protein: CASSAGLAGGHQFF; CDR3 DNA: TGTGCCAGCAGCGCCGGACTAGCGGGAGGCCATCAGTTCTTC
V gene: TRBV19; J gene: TRBJ1-1; clone size: .; D gene: .; CDR3 protein: CASSINIGTEAFF; CDR3 DNA: TGTGCCAGTAGCATCAACATAGGGACAGAAGCTTTCTTT
V gene: TRBV19; J gene: TRBJ2-4; clone size: .; D gene: .; CDR3 protein: CASSISGPSGGAKNIQYF; CDR3 DNA: TGTGCCAGTAGTATATCGGGACCCTCCGGGGGAGCCAAAAACATTCAGTACTTC
V gene: TRBV7-2; J gene: TRBJ2-7; clone size: .; D gene: TRBD2; CDR3 protein: CASSAGLAGDPEQYF; CDR3 DNA: TGTGCCAGCAGCGCGGGACTAGCGGGAGACCCCGAGCAGTACTTC
V gene: TRBV7-9; J gene: TRBJ2-5; clone size: .; D gene: .; CDR3 protein: CASSLREPIETQYF; CDR3 DNA: TGTGCCAGCAGCCTCCGGGAACCCATAGAGACCCAGTACTTC
V gene: TRBV18; J gene: TRBJ1-3; clone size: .; D gene: TRBD1; CDR3 protein: CASSPLQGLNTIYF; CDR3 DNA: TGTGCCAGCTCACCTTTACAGGGGCTAAACACCATATATTTT
V gene: TRBV5-1; J gene: TRBJ1-2; clone size: .; D gene: .; CDR3 protein: CASSLGNPTGGYTF; CDR3 DNA: TGCGCCAGCAGCTTGGGGAATCCAACTGGGGGCTACACCTTC
V gene: TRBV21-1; J gene: TRBJ1-5; clone size: .; D gene: .; CDR3 protein: CASSKAPGTIRNQPQHF; CDR3 DNA: TGTGCCAGCAGCAAAGCCCCCGGGACAATACGCAATCAGCCCCAGCATTTT
V gene: TRBV5-1; J gene: TRBJ2-7; clone size: .; D gene: .; CDR3 protein: CASSLDLRRNYEQYF; CDR3 DNA: TGCGCCAGCAGCTTGGACCTTCGCCGGAACTACGAGCAGTACTTC
V gene: TRBV11-2; J gene: TRBJ2-1; clone size: .; D gene: TRBD1; CDR3 protein: CASRAGTDKYNEQFF; CDR3 DNA: TGTGCCAGCAGAGCCGGGACAGACAAGTACAATGAGCAGTTCTTC
V gene: TRBV27; J gene: TRBJ2-7; clone size: .; D gene: .; CDR3 protein: CASSSWVGGRRHEQYF; CDR3 DNA: TGTGCCAGCAGTTCTTGGGTCGGGGGGCGAAGACACGAGCAGTACTTC
V gene: TRBV7-2; J gene: TRBJ1-3; clone size: .; D gene: TRBD1; CDR3 protein: CASSPAGTGAGNTIYF; CDR3 DNA: TGTGCCAGCAGCCCCGCCGGGACAGGCGCTGGAAACACCATATATTTT
V gene: TRBV9; J gene: TRBJ1-2; clone size: .; D gene: .; CDR3 protein: CASSVNGVGDGYTF; CDR3 DNA: TGTGCCAGCAGCGTGAATGGGGTCGGGGATGGCTACACCTTC
V gene: TRBV11-2; J gene: TRBJ1-6; clone size: .; D gene: TRBD1; CDR3 protein: CASSLRDRNSPLHF; CDR3 DNA: TGTGCCAGCAGCTTAAGGGACAGGAATTCACCCCTCCACTTT
V gene: TRBV11-2; J gene: TRBJ1-1; clone size: .; D gene: .; CDR3 protein: CASSPGTTEAFF; CDR3 DNA: TGTGCCAGCAGCCCCGGGACCACTGAAGCTTTCTTT
V gene: TRBV2; J gene: TRBJ1-2; clone size: .; D gene: .; CDR3 protein: CAREPTGIFYGYTF; CDR3 DNA: TGTGCCCGAGAACCGACGGGGATCTTCTATGGCTACACCTTC
V gene: TRBV5-1; J gene: TRBJ1-4; clone size: .; D gene: TRBD1; CDR3 protein: CASSFSRTGEEKLFF; CDR3 DNA: TGCGCCAGCAGCTTTTCGCGGACAGGGGAAGAAAAACTGTTTTTT
V gene: TRBV6-4; J gene: TRBJ2-5; clone size: .; D gene: .; CDR3 protein: CASTPRDHQETQYF; CDR3 DNA: TGTGCCAGCACCCCCCGGGACCACCAAGAGACCCAGTACTTC
V gene: TRBV2; J gene: TRBJ1-1; clone size: .; D gene: .; CDR3 protein: CASSEAHFLAEGFRNTEAFF; CDR3 DNA: TGTGCCAGCAGTGAAGCGCATTTTTTAGCGGAGGGATTTCGGAACACTGAAGCTTTCTTT
V gene: TRBV13; J gene: TRBJ1-2; clone size: .; D gene: TRBD1; CDR3 protein: CASSSGQGRGYTF; CDR3 DNA: TGTGCCAGCAGCTCGGGACAGGGGCGTGGCTACACCTTC
V gene: TRBV7-6; J gene: TRBJ2-1; clone size: .; D gene: .; CDR3 protein: CASSPRRADEQFF; CDR3 DNA: TGTGCCAGCAGCCCCCGCAGGGCCGATGAGCAGTTCTTC
V gene: TRBV7-9; J gene: TRBJ1-5; clone size: few; D gene: .; CDR3 protein: CASSLVGSNQPQHF; CDR3 DNA: TGTGCCAGCAGCTTAGTGGGTAGCAATCAGCCCCAGCATTTT
V gene: TRBV19; J gene: TRBJ1-5; clone size: .; D gene: .; CDR3 protein: CASSIPRTLGRNQPQHF; CDR3 DNA: TGTGCCAGTAGTATTCCCCGAACCCTGGGTCGCAATCAGCCCCAGCATTTT
V gene: TRBV28; J gene: TRBJ2-3; clone size: .; D gene: TRBD2; CDR3 protein: CASLAGATDTQYF; CDR3 DNA: TGTGCCAGTCTAGCGGGAGCAACAGATACGCAGTATTTT
V gene: TRBV5-8; J gene: TRBJ1-1; clone size: .; D gene: .; CDR3 protein: CASSLVPLARDRF; CDR3 DNA: TGTGCCAGCAGCTTGGTCCCCCTCGCAAGGGACCGATTT
V gene: TRBV7-9; J gene: TRBJ2-3; clone size: .; D gene: .; CDR3 protein: CASSLTSGGSTDTQYF; CDR3 DNA: TGTGCCAGCAGCTTAACCTCCGGGGGAAGCACAGATACGCAGTATTTT
V gene: TRBV27; J gene: TRBJ2-7; clone size: .; D gene: TRBD1; CDR3 protein: CASSAGQGAYEQYF; CDR3 DNA: TGTGCCAGCAGTGCCGGACAGGGGGCCTACGAGCAGTACTTC
V gene: TRBV30; J gene: TRBJ2-7; clone size: .; D gene: .; CDR3 protein: CAWSGTASYEQYF; CDR3 DNA: TGTGCCTGGAGTGGGACGGCGTCCTACGAGCAGTACTTC
V gene: TRBV5-6; J gene: TRBJ2-2; clone size: .; D gene: .; CDR3 protein: CASSLVNGAGELFF; CDR3 DNA: TGTGCCAGCAGCTTGGTCAACGGGGCCGGGGAGCTGTTTTTT
V gene: TRBV2; J gene: TRBJ1-2; clone size: .; D gene: TRBD1; CDR3 protein: CASSQFRTGTNYGYTF; CDR3 DNA: TGTGCCAGCAGTCAATTTCGGACAGGAACCAACTATGGCTACACCTTC
V gene: TRBV28; J gene: TRBJ2-7; clone size: .; D gene: .; CDR3 protein: CASSPPSSYEQYF; CDR3 DNA: TGTGCCAGCAGTCCCCCGAGCTCCTACGAGCAGTACTTC
V gene: TRBV9; J gene: TRBJ1-4; clone size: .; D gene: .; CDR3 protein: CASSVHGAGTNEKLFF; CDR3 DNA: TGTGCCAGCAGCGTTCACGGGGCCGGAACTAATGAAAAACTGTTTTTT
V gene: TRBV27; J gene: TRBJ1-2; clone size: .; D gene: .; CDR3 protein: CASSLSVTGFYGYTF; CDR3 DNA: TGTGCCAGCAGTTTATCGGTAACAGGGTTTTACGGCTACACCTTC
V gene: TRBV9; J gene: TRBJ2-2; clone size: few; D gene: .; CDR3 protein: CASSKNTGELFF; CDR3 DNA: TGTGCCAGCAGCAAAAACACCGGGGAGCTGTTTTTT
V gene: TRBV28; J gene: TRBJ2-1; clone size: .; D gene: TRBD2; CDR3 protein: CASSRGRTDYNEQFF; CDR3 DNA: TGTGCCAGCAGCCGCGGGAGGACCGACTACAATGAGCAGTTCTTC
V gene: TRBV19; J gene: TRBJ1-2; clone size: .; D gene: .; CDR3 protein: CASRSPGAYGYTF; CDR3 DNA: TGTGCCAGTAGAAGCCCAGGGGCCTATGGCTACACCTTC
V gene: TRBV7-9; J gene: TRBJ2-2; clone size: .; D gene: TRBD1; CDR3 protein: CASSRDRGNTGELFF; CDR3 DNA: TGTGCCAGCAGCCGGGACAGGGGAAACACCGGGGAGCTGTTTTTT
V gene: TRBV28; J gene: TRBJ1-5; clone size: .; D gene: .; CDR3 protein: CASSLIQQDQPQHF; CDR3 DNA: TGTGCCAGCAGTTTAATACAGCAAGATCAGCCCCAGCATTTT
V gene: TRBV9; J gene: TRBJ2-2; clone size: once; D gene: .; CDR3 protein: CASSGSGNTGELFF; CDR3 DNA: TGTGCCAGCAGCGGGAGCGGGAACACCGGGGAGCTGTTTTTT
V gene: TRBV9; J gene: TRBJ1-2; clone size: .; D gene: TRBD1; CDR3 protein: CASSNDRENVYGYTF; CDR3 DNA: TGTGCCAGCAGCAATGACAGGGAAAATGTCTATGGCTACACCTTC
V gene: TRBV28; J gene: TRBJ2-7; clone size: .; D gene: .; CDR3 protein: CASRDRLDEQYF; CDR3 DNA: TGTGCCAGCAGAGACAGGCTCGACGAGCAGTACTTC
V gene: TRBV9; J gene: TRBJ2-1; clone size: .; D gene: .; CDR3 protein: CASSLKWNEQFF; CDR3 DNA: TGTGCCAGCAGCCTTAAGTGGAATGAGCAGTTCTTC
V gene: TRBV4-1; J gene: TRBJ2-7; clone size: .; D gene: TRBD2; CDR3 protein: CASTLGLAGSYEQYF; CDR3 DNA: TGCGCCAGCACCCTCGGTCTAGCGGGGAGCTACGAGCAGTACTTC
V gene: TRBV29-1; J gene: TRBJ2-5; clone size: .; D gene: .; CDR3 protein: CSVEESGQETQYF; CDR3 DNA: TGCAGCGTTGAAGAATCAGGTCAAGAGACCCAGTACTTC
V gene: TRBV10-3; J gene: TRBJ1-2; clone size: .; D gene: .; CDR3 protein: CAISEQGRTYGYTF; CDR3 DNA: TGTGCCATCAGTGAGCAGGGACGGACCTATGGCTACACCTTC
V gene: TRBV28; J gene: TRBJ2-5; clone size: .; D gene: .; CDR3 protein: CASSLSRAAAQYF; CDR3 DNA: TGTGCCAGCAGTTTAAGCAGGGCGGCGGCCCAGTACTTC
V gene: TRBV7-6; J gene: TRBJ2-7; clone size: .; D gene: .; CDR3 protein: CASSLTAYEQYF; CDR3 DNA: TGTGCCAGCAGCTTGACAGCCTACGAGCAGTACTTC
V gene: TRBV7-2; J gene: TRBJ2-2; clone size: .; D gene: .; CDR3 protein: CASSSDYTNTGELFF; CDR3 DNA: TGTGCCAGCAGCTCGGACTACACGAACACCGGGGAGCTGTTTTTT
V gene: TRBV19; J gene: TRBJ1-1; clone size: .; D gene: TRBD1; CDR3 protein: CASSLLRDRGTEAFF; CDR3 DNA: TGTGCCAGTAGTCTCCTCCGGGACAGGGGCACTGAAGCTTTCTTT
V gene: TRBV27; J gene: TRBJ2-1; clone size: few; D gene: .; CDR3 protein: CASRPRGNNEQFF; CDR3 DNA: TGTGCCAGCAGACCCCGAGGAAACAATGAGCAGTTCTTC
V gene: TRBV7-8; J gene: TRBJ2-1; clone size: .; D gene: TRBD1; CDR3 protein: CASSLLATGGWYNEQFF; CDR3 DNA: TGTGCCAGCAGCCTTTTGGCCACAGGGGGCTGGTACAATGAGCAGTTCTTC
V gene: TRBV13; J gene: TRBJ1-4; clone size: .; D gene: TRBD1; CDR3 protein: CASSQYRTGAEKLFF; CDR3 DNA: TGTGCCAGCAGCCAATATCGGACAGGGGCCGAAAAACTGTTTTTT